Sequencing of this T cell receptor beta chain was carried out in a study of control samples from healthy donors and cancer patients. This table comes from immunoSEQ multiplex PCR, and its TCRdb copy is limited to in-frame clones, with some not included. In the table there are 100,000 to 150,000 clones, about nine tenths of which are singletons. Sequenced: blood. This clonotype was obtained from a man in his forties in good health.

The CDR3 sequence: CASSPRDPEGPLHF. CDR3 DNA: TGTGCCAGCAGCCCCCGGGATCCCGAGGGACCCCTCCACTTT. This chain links TRBV9 with TRBJ1-6, with D hard to call. CDR3 length equals 14 residues. V lost 4 bases to trimming and J lost 12 bases, with 17 bases between them. Germline V gene sequence: CDR1 SGDLS, CDR2 YYNGEE.